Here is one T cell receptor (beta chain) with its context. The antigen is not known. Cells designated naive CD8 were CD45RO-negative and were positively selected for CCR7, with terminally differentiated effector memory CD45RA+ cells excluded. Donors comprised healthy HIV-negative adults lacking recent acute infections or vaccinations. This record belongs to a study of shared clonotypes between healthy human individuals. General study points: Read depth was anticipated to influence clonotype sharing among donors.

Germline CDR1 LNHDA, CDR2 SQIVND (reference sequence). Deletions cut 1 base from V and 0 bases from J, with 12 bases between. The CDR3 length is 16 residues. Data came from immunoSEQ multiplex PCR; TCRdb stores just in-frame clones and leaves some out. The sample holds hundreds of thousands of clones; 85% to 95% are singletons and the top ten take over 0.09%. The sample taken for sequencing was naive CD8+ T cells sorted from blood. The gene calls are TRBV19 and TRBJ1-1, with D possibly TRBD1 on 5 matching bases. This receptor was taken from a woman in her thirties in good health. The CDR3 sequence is CASSIVMGLMNTEAFF. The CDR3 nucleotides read TGTGCCAGTAGTATAGTTATGGGACTCATGAACACTGAAGCTTTCTTT.